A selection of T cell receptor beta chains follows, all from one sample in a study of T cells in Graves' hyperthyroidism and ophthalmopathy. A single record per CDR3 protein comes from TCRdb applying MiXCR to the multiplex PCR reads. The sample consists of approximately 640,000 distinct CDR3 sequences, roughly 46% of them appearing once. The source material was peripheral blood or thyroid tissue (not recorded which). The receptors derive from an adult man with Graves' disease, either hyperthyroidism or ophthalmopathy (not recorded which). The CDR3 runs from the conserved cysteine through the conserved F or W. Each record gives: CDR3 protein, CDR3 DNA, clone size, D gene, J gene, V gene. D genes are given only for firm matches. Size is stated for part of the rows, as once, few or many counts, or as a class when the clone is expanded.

CDR3 protein: CASSDPMVGSPLHF; CDR3 DNA: TGTGCCAGCAGTGACCCGATGGTTGGTTCACCCCTCCACTTT; clone size: NA; D gene: NA; J gene: TRBJ1-6; V gene: TRBV6-4
CDR3 protein: CASSPIGTGDQETQYF; CDR3 DNA: TGTGCCAGCAGCCCTATAGGGACAGGGGACCAAGAGACCCAGTACTTC; clone size: NA; D gene: TRBD1; J gene: TRBJ2-5; V gene: TRBV7-9
CDR3 protein: CASSEVAGTGAWGYTF; CDR3 DNA: TGCGCCAGCAGCGAAGTCGCCGGGACAGGGGCCTGGGGCTACACCTTC; clone size: NA; D gene: TRBD1; J gene: TRBJ1-2; V gene: TRBV10-2
CDR3 protein: CSVEDGSGETQYF; CDR3 DNA: TGCAGCGTTGAAGACGGTTCGGGCGAGACCCAGTACTTC; clone size: many; D gene: NA; J gene: TRBJ2-5; V gene: TRBV29-1
CDR3 protein: CAISESNTIYF; CDR3 DNA: TGTGCCATCAGTGAGTCCAACACCATATATTTT; clone size: NA; D gene: NA; J gene: TRBJ1-3; V gene: TRBV10-3
CDR3 protein: CASSLKSSGPSPIYGYTF; CDR3 DNA: TGTGCCAGCAGCTTAAAGTCATCGGGGCCATCGCCAATCTATGGCTACACCTTC; clone size: NA; D gene: NA; J gene: TRBJ1-2; V gene: TRBV7-3
CDR3 protein: CASCVVGDAYSGNTIYF; CDR3 DNA: TGTGCCAGCTGCGTAGTTGGAGACGCCTACTCTGGAAACACCATATATTTT; clone size: NA; D gene: NA; J gene: TRBJ1-3; V gene: TRBV9
CDR3 protein: CASSYQLSKNTEAFF; CDR3 DNA: TGCGCCAGCAGTTACCAGTTGTCCAAGAACACTGAAGCTTTCTTT; clone size: NA; D gene: NA; J gene: TRBJ1-1; V gene: TRBV4-1
CDR3 protein: CSAKINRNSPLRF; CDR3 DNA: TGCAGTGCTAAAATTAACAGAAATTCACCCCTCCGCTTT; clone size: NA; D gene: NA; J gene: TRBJ1-6; V gene: TRBV20-1
CDR3 protein: CASSSLPGVYGYTF; CDR3 DNA: TGTGCCAGCAGTTCCCTCCCAGGCGTCTATGGCTACACCTTC; clone size: NA; D gene: NA; J gene: TRBJ1-2; V gene: TRBV9
CDR3 protein: CSVTSGSGWELFF; CDR3 DNA: TGCAGTGTGACTAGCGGGAGTGGCTGGGAGCTGTTTTTT; clone size: NA; D gene: TRBD2; J gene: TRBJ2-2; V gene: TRBV20-1
CDR3 protein: CASSLGRGGGFRSSYEQYF; CDR3 DNA: TGTGCCAGCAGCTTAGGAAGAGGCGGGGGCTTCAGAAGCTCCTACGAGCAGTACTTC; clone size: NA; D gene: NA; J gene: TRBJ2-7; V gene: TRBV7-8
CDR3 protein: CAVDLPGGRNTGELFF; CDR3 DNA: TGTGCCGTCGACCTCCCGGGGGGCCGAAACACCGGGGAGCTGTTTTTT; clone size: NA; D gene: NA; J gene: TRBJ2-2; V gene: TRBV2
CDR3 protein: CSARPGHLYEQYF; CDR3 DNA: TGCAGTGCTAGGCCCGGACACCTCTACGAGCAGTACTTC; clone size: NA; D gene: NA; J gene: TRBJ2-7; V gene: TRBV20-1
CDR3 protein: CASNPRVVAGSYEQYF; CDR3 DNA: TGTGCCAGCAATCCACGGGTGGTAGCGGGGAGCTACGAGCAGTACTTC; clone size: few; D gene: TRBD2; J gene: TRBJ2-7; V gene: TRBV6-5
CDR3 protein: CSGAHRVIEQYF; CDR3 DNA: TGCAGCGGGGCTCACAGGGTTATCGAGCAGTACTTC; clone size: NA; D gene: NA; J gene: TRBJ2-7; V gene: TRBV29-1
CDR3 protein: CAWIYRGTYNSPLHF; CDR3 DNA: TGTGCCTGGATCTACAGGGGTACCTATAATTCACCCCTCCACTTT; clone size: NA; D gene: TRBD1; J gene: TRBJ1-6; V gene: TRBV7-2
CDR3 protein: CASSLVPLGLQETQYF; CDR3 DNA: TGTGCCAGCAGCTTAGTACCCTTGGGACTCCAAGAGACCCAGTACTTC; clone size: NA; D gene: NA; J gene: TRBJ2-5; V gene: TRBV7-9
CDR3 protein: CSVEVRGTGVYGYTF; CDR3 DNA: TGCAGCGTTGAAGTAAGAGGGACAGGGGTTTATGGCTACACCTTC; clone size: NA; D gene: TRBD1; J gene: TRBJ1-2; V gene: TRBV29-1
CDR3 protein: CASSLAPGAQYF; CDR3 DNA: TGTGCCAGCAGCTTGGCCCCAGGCGCGCAGTATTTT; clone size: few; D gene: NA; J gene: TRBJ2-3; V gene: TRBV5-6
CDR3 protein: CASSLVGGGGETQHF; CDR3 DNA: TGTGCCAGCAGCTTAGTTGGCGGGGGCGGGGAGACCCAGCATTTT; clone size: NA; D gene: NA; J gene: TRBJ1-5; V gene: TRBV7-2
CDR3 protein: CASSPTGFSGNTIYF; CDR3 DNA: TGTGCCAGCAGTCCGACAGGCTTCTCTGGAAACACCATATATTTT; clone size: NA; D gene: NA; J gene: TRBJ1-3; V gene: TRBV14
CDR3 protein: CATSRGGSGEQYF; CDR3 DNA: TGTGCCACCAGCAGGGGGGGGTCAGGCGAGCAGTACTTC; clone size: NA; D gene: TRBD2; J gene: TRBJ2-7; V gene: TRBV15
CDR3 protein: CSDNLGGYTF; CDR3 DNA: TGCAGCGATAACCTTGGGGGCTACACCTTC; clone size: NA; D gene: NA; J gene: TRBJ1-2; V gene: TRBV29-1
CDR3 protein: CASSMDLSNTEAFF; CDR3 DNA: TGTGCCAGTAGTATGGACCTCTCGAACACTGAAGCTTTCTTT; clone size: few; D gene: NA; J gene: TRBJ1-1; V gene: TRBV19
CDR3 protein: CASPMKPGQGGGYTF; CDR3 DNA: TGTGCCAGCCCAATGAAGCCGGGACAGGGGGGCGGCTACACCTTC; clone size: NA; D gene: TRBD1; J gene: TRBJ1-2; V gene: TRBV2
CDR3 protein: CASSPGRGNQPQHF; CDR3 DNA: TGTGCCAGCAGCCCCGGGAGGGGCAATCAGCCCCAGCATTTT; clone size: few; D gene: NA; J gene: TRBJ1-5; V gene: TRBV7-6
CDR3 protein: CASSSQRGGYTF; CDR3 DNA: TGTGCCAGCAGCTCCCAAAGGGGTGGCTACACCTTC; clone size: many; D gene: NA; J gene: TRBJ1-2; V gene: TRBV7-9
CDR3 protein: CASSQEAAVSYNSPLHF; CDR3 DNA: TGCGCCAGCAGCCAAGAGGCGGCAGTCTCCTATAATTCACCCCTCCACTTT; clone size: NA; D gene: NA; J gene: TRBJ1-6; V gene: TRBV4-1
CDR3 protein: CASSPTGYQPQHF; CDR3 DNA: TGTGCCAGCAGTCCTACAGGGTATCAGCCCCAGCATTTT; clone size: NA; D gene: NA; J gene: TRBJ1-5; V gene: TRBV12-3/TRBV12-4
CDR3 protein: CASSLMGQNTEAFF; CDR3 DNA: TGTGCCAGCAGCTTGATGGGACAGAACACTGAAGCTTTCTTT; clone size: NA; D gene: NA; J gene: TRBJ1-1; V gene: TRBV5-8
CDR3 protein: CASSVAQQGNTEAFF; CDR3 DNA: TGTGCCAGCAGCGTAGCCCAACAGGGAAACACTGAAGCTTTCTTT; clone size: few; D gene: NA; J gene: TRBJ1-1; V gene: TRBV9
CDR3 protein: CAIRLGQGATYEQYF; CDR3 DNA: TGTGCCATCAGACTGGGACAGGGGGCCACCTACGAGCAGTACTTC; clone size: NA; D gene: TRBD1; J gene: TRBJ2-7; V gene: TRBV10-3
CDR3 protein: CASSTPTGAAGGYTF; CDR3 DNA: TGTGCCAGCAGTACTCCGACAGGAGCGGCTGGTGGCTACACCTTC; clone size: NA; D gene: NA; J gene: TRBJ1-2; V gene: TRBV11-2
CDR3 protein: CASSGTSGDQPQHF; CDR3 DNA: TGTGCCAGCAGCGGGACATCGGGAGATCAGCCCCAGCATTTT; clone size: NA; D gene: NA; J gene: TRBJ1-5; V gene: TRBV9
CDR3 protein: CASSLFERQTNTEAFF; CDR3 DNA: TGTGCCAGCAGCTTGTTCGAGAGGCAGACGAACACTGAAGCTTTCTTT; clone size: NA; D gene: NA; J gene: TRBJ1-1; V gene: TRBV5-8
CDR3 protein: CATSDLAPGHQETQYF; CDR3 DNA: TGTGCCACCAGTGACCTCGCCCCGGGACACCAAGAGACCCAGTACTTC; clone size: many; D gene: NA; J gene: TRBJ2-5; V gene: TRBV24-1
CDR3 protein: CARDKALLSYEQYF; CDR3 DNA: TGTGCCAGGGACAAGGCCCTATTATCCTACGAGCAGTACTTC; clone size: NA; D gene: NA; J gene: TRBJ2-7; V gene: TRBV7-6
CDR3 protein: CSAVMTGQETQYF; CDR3 DNA: TGCAGTGCTGTTATGACAGGCCAAGAGACCCAGTACTTC; clone size: NA; D gene: NA; J gene: TRBJ2-5; V gene: TRBV20-1
CDR3 protein: CASSQAGTGDGTQYF; CDR3 DNA: TGTGCCAGCAGCCAGGCCGGGACAGGGGACGGGACCCAGTACTTC; clone size: once; D gene: TRBD1; J gene: TRBJ2-5; V gene: TRBV6-1